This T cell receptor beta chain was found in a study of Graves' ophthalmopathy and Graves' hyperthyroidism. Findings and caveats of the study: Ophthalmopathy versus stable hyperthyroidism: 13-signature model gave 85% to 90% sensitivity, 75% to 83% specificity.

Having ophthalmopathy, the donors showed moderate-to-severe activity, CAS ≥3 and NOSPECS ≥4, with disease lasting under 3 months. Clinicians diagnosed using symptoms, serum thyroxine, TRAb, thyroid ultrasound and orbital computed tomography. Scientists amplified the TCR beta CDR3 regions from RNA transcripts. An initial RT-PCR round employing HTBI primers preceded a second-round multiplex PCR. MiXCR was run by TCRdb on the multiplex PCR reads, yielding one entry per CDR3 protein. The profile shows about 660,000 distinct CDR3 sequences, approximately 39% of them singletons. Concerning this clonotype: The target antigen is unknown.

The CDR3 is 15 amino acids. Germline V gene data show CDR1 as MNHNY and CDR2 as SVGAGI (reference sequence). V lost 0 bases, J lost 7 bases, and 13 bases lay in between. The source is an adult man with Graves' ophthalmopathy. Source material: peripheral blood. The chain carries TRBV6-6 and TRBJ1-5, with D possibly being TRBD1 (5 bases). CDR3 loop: CASSYSWDLKQPQHF. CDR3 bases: TGTGCCAGCAGTTACTCGTGGGACCTCAAACAGCCCCAGCATTTT.